The 14 T cell receptor beta chains below were found in one sample sequenced in a study of shared clonotypes between healthy human individuals. The protocol was immunoSEQ multiplex PCR, while the TCRdb copy is restricted to in-frame clones and leaves out a portion. The sample carries fewer than 1.4 million clones, about 80% recorded once. The sample was memory CD4+ T cells from PBMCs. Subset given: CD45RA-negative fraction. The source of these receptors is a man younger than 35 in good health. Some clones in this sample may be carry-over from other donors' samples.

The rearrangement uses TRBV5-6 and TRBJ1-4; D unresolved. Deletions cut 0 bases from V and 1 base from J, with 10 bases between. CDR3 size: 16 residues. Germline V CDR1 and CDR2: SGHDT, YYEEEE. The CDR3: CASSLARAQTNEKLFF. CDR3 bases: TGTGCCAGCAGCTTGGCGAGGGCACAAACTAATGAAAAACTGTTTTTT.

This chain connects TRBV6-1 to TRBJ2-3, with 8 bases fitting TRBD2. Germline V gene sequence: CDR1 MNHNS, CDR2 SASEGT. The CDR3 consists of 15 residues. Trimming at V came to 4 bases and at J to 1 base, leaving 4 bases not matched to a gene. Written as DNA, the CDR3 is TGTGCCAGCAGTGCCCAAGCGGGAGGCACAGATACGCAGTATTTT. Translation gives CASSAQAGGTDTQYF.

V usage is TRBV30 and J usage is TRBJ2-2; TRBD1 agrees at 10 bases. The trim removed 7 bases at V and 2 bases at J, leaving 4 bases unmatched. This CDR3 contains 14 residues. Germline CDR1 and CDR2: GTSNPN and SVGIG (reference sequence). The CDR3 sequence: CALRQGANTGELFF. In DNA form, the CDR3 reads TGTGCCTTAAGACAGGGGGCAAACACCGGGGAGCTGTTTTTT.

As for this clone: A far larger clone is one nucleotide away, so this likely arose from a read error. The chain uses TRBV30 and TRBJ1-4; the match to TRBD1 covers 9 bases. The germline V gene encodes CDR1 GTSNPN and CDR2 SVGIG (reference sequence). The CDR3 covers 14 residues. CDR3 sequence (DNA): TGTGCCTGGAGCGATGACAGGGGGGGCGAAAAACTGTATTTT. It codes for CAWSDDRGGEKLYF. The whole variable domain, filled in from reference TRBV30 and TRBJ1-4, reads SQTIHQWPATLVQPVGSPLSLECTVEGTSNPNLYWYRQAAGRGLQLLFYSVGIGQISSEVPQNLSASRPQDRQFILSSKKLLLSDSGFYLCAWSDDRGGEKLYFGSGTQLSVL.

The chain has TRBV11-1 and TRBJ2-7; D gene unclear. V lost 5 bases and J 4 bases, leaving 9 bases between the germline ends. There are 12 residues in the CDR3. Germline CDR1 SGHAT, CDR2 FQDESV (reference sequence). The CDR3 bases are TGTGCCAGCAGCCAACTGAGGTACGAGCAGTACTTC. Protein: CASSQLRYEQYF.

As DNA, the CDR3 is TGTGCCAGCAGCTTACGTACCGGGACAGGGGTAGAGACCCAGTACTTC. Amino acid sequence: CASSLRTGTGVETQYF. This sequence joins TRBV28 and TRBJ2-5; TRBD1 aligns across 10 bases. The CDR3 covers 16 residues. Trimming cost V 6 bases and J 4 bases; bases outside gene matches: 11. Germline assignment: CDR1 MDHEN and CDR2 SYDVKM.

This clone was seen a single time. The chain recombines TRBV9 with TRBJ2-7; TRBD2 matches at 10 bases. The trim removed 4 bases at V and 2 bases at J, leaving 6 bases unmatched. This CDR3 spans 15 amino acids. The germline V gene has CDR1 SGDLS and CDR2 YYNGEE. The CDR3 DNA sequence: TGTGCCAGCAGCCCGGGTCTAGCGGGAGCCTACGAGCAGTACTTC. Its translation: CASSPGLAGAYEQYF.

This chain links TRBV2 with TRBJ1-2; D might be TRBD1 (5 bases). Trimming took off 5 bases at V and 7 bases at J, with 14 bases between the two ends. Germline CDR1 reads SNHLY; CDR2 reads FYNNEI. The CDR3 sequence is 13 residues long. For the CDR3, the DNA is TGTGCCAGCAGTCCCACAGGCCCGCGTGGCTACACCTTC. Its translation is CASSPTGPRGYTF.

This clone was seen many times. Other DNA sequences of this sample code for an identical CDR3. This chain connects TRBV11-2 to TRBJ1-1; D is ambiguous. CDR1 SGHAT and CDR2 FQNNGV come from the germline V gene. V lost 5 bases and J 1 base, leaving 5 bases between the germline ends. The CDR3 covers 12 residues. CDR3 region: CASSRQNTEAFF. In DNA, the CDR3 is TGTGCCAGCAGCCGACAGAACACTGAAGCTTTCTTT.

V usage is TRBV29-1 and J usage is TRBJ1-2; D may be TRBD1 (5 bases). V was clipped by 3 bases and J by 0 bases, with 14 bases between them. This CDR3 is 15 amino acids long. CDR1 is SQVTM and CDR2 is ANQGSEA in the germline V gene. The CDR3 reads CSVERGGRSNYGYTF. DNA of the CDR3: TGCAGCGTTGAGAGGGGAGGGAGGTCTAACTATGGCTACACCTTC. Based on the CDR3 plus reference TRBV29-1 and TRBJ1-2, the full variable domain is SAVISQKPSRDICQRGTSLTIQCQVDSQVTMMFWYRQQPGQSLTLIATANQGSEATYESGFVIDKFPISRPNLTFSTLTVSNMSPEDSSIYLCSVERGGRSNYGYTFGSGTRLTVV.

The V call is TRBV27, the J call TRBJ1-5; D is ambiguous. Deletions cut 0 bases from V and 6 bases from J, with 9 bases between. The CDR3 has 14 amino acids. Germline V gene data show CDR1 as MNHEY and CDR2 as SMNVEV (reference sequence). The CDR3 loop is CASSLSVGLQPQHF. The CDR3 DNA sequence: TGTGCCAGCAGTTTATCGGTGGGTCTTCAGCCCCAGCATTTT.

In the case of this clone: Other DNA sequences in the sample encode the same CDR3. This chain joins TRBV28 and TRBJ2-7; D is possibly TRBD1 (7 bases). Germline CDR1 and CDR2: MDHEN and SYDVKM. The CDR3 loop spans 14 amino acids. Trimming left V 1 base short and J 5 bases short, with 12 bases between. CDR3 residues: CASSLSGGYDEQYF. Here the CDR3 DNA reads TGTGCCAGCAGTTTATCAGGGGGGTACGACGAGCAGTACTTC.

The V and J genes are TRBV10-3 and TRBJ2-7, with D perhaps matching TRBD1 or TRBD2 (5 bases each). The germline V and J ends were trimmed by 0 bases and 4 bases, with 13 bases remaining between them. Germline V gene lookup returns CDR1 ENHRY and CDR2 SYGVKD. This CDR3 has 15 amino acids. The CDR3 here is CAISESRGAVYEQYF. The CDR3 DNA reads as TGTGCCATCAGTGAGTCGAGGGGCGCGGTATACGAGCAGTACTTC.

This chain links TRBV5-1 with TRBJ2-3, with D unresolved. Germline lookup yields CDR1 SGHRS and CDR2 YFSETQ. Trimming stripped 5 bases from V and 0 bases from J, with 10 bases between. The CDR3 has 14 amino acids. This CDR3 reads CASRGGVSTDTQYF. In nucleotides, the CDR3 is TGCGCCAGCAGGGGCGGCGTTAGCACAGATACGCAGTATTTT. Full variable domain (rest looked up from reference TRBV5-1 and TRBJ2-3): KAGVTQTPRYLIKTRGQQVTLSCSPISGHRSVSWYQQTPGQGLQFLFEYFSETQRNKGNFPGRFSGRQFSNSRSEMNVSTLELGDSALYLCASRGGVSTDTQYFGPGTRLTVL.